This entry lists 9 T cell receptor beta chains sequenced from one sample in a study of cytomegalovirus exposure and HLA in healthy donors. PCR employed 60 Vbeta and 13 Jbeta primers. Method: immunoSEQ multiplex PCR; TCRdb's copy keeps in-frame clones and lacks some. The sample yields about 160,000 clones, roughly 80% seen once. Sequenced sample: PBMCs. Receptors originate from a man aged 18 to 29 in good health and CMV-seronegative.

This clone has more than one count but fewer than ten. The V gene is TRBV14, the J gene TRBJ2-7; possible D gene TRBD2, 6 bases. Germline CDR1 SGHDN, CDR2 FVKESK. Trimming removed 4 bases from V and 4 bases from J, with 11 bases in between. This CDR3 region has 13 residues. This CDR3 is CASSPRDWYEQYF. Here the CDR3 DNA reads TGTGCCAGCAGCCCCCGGGACTGGTACGAGCAGTACTTC.

This clone was detected a few times. This chain uses TRBV27 with TRBJ1-1, with a possible D match to TRBD1 (5 bases). Trimming left V 0 bases short and J 3 bases short, with 11 bases between. Germline lookup yields CDR1 MNHEY and CDR2 SMNVEV (reference sequence). This CDR3 is built from 15 residues. For the CDR3, the DNA is TGTGCCAGCAGTTTATCGGGGCGATCGTACACTGAAGCTTTCTTT. It is translated as CASSLSGRSYTEAFF.

The chain couples TRBV9 to TRBJ2-5; 7 positions match TRBD1. The CDR3 is 15 residues long. Losses at the gene ends were 4 bases for V and 2 bases for J; bases not matched to a gene: 8. CDR1 and CDR2 from the germline V gene are SGDLS and YYNGEE. Here the CDR3 reads CASSSRQGLQETQYF. The DNA of the CDR3 is TGTGCCAGCAGCTCTAGACAGGGTCTGCAAGAGACCCAGTACTTC. Drawing the rest from reference TRBV9 and TRBJ2-5, the complete variable domain is DSGVTQTPKHLITATGQRVTLRCSPRSGDLSVYWYQQSLDQGLQFLIQYYNGEERAKGNILERFSAQQFPDLHSELNLSSLELGDSALYFCASSSRQGLQETQYFGPGTRLLVL.

V gene TRBV6-6 combines with J gene TRBJ1-5; D call uncertain. The V end was cut by 5 bases, the J end by 2 bases, with 13 bases between. The CDR3 has 15 residues. Germline lookup yields CDR1 MNHNY and CDR2 SVGAGI (reference sequence). The CDR3 spells CASSEGRVGNQPQHF. CDR3 nucleotide sequence: TGTGCCAGCAGTGAGGGTCGCGTAGGCAATCAGCCCCAGCATTTT.

This chain uses TRBV7-2 with TRBJ2-7; possibly TRBD2 for D (6 bases). This CDR3 region has 14 residues. Germline values: CDR1 SGHTA, CDR2 FQGNSA. Trimming cost V 0 bases and J 2 bases, with 8 bases left between them. DNA of the CDR3: TGTGCCAGCAGCTTAGCACCGGGGGCCTACGAGCAGTACTTC. This sequence encodes CASSLAPGAYEQYF.

The chain recombines TRBV28 with TRBJ1-6, with a tentative D call TRBD1 (6 bases). V was clipped by 5 bases and J by 7 bases, with 21 bases between them. There are 17 residues in the CDR3. Germline loops: CDR1 MDHEN, CDR2 SYDVKM. This CDR3 is CASSTTRGGAWNSPLHF. For the CDR3, the DNA is TGTGCCAGCAGTACCACGAGGGGGGGCGCGTGGAATTCACCCCTCCACTTT.

The chain carries TRBV18 and TRBJ1-3, with unresolved D. Germline V CDR1 and CDR2: KGHSH, LQKENI. The CDR3 has 13 amino acids. The V gene lost 3 bases and the J gene lost 7 bases, with 10 bases spanning the gap. This CDR3 is CASSPGTSNTIYF. The CDR3 DNA is TGTGCCAGCTCACCGGGCACCTCGAACACCATATATTTT.

The chain recombines TRBV7-6 with TRBJ2-5; 7 bases match TRBD1. The CDR3 contains 16 residues. CDR1 SGHVS and CDR2 FNYEAQ come from the germline V gene. The V gene end was trimmed by 3 bases and the J gene end by 5 bases; junction bases not matched to a gene: 12. The CDR3 reads CASSFSGTVGVETQYF. DNA of the CDR3: TGTGCCAGCAGCTTCTCCGGGACAGTGGGAGTCGAGACCCAGTACTTC.

The chain combines TRBV2 with TRBJ1-5; TRBD1 matches at 7 bases. Looked up from germline, CDR1 is SNHLY and CDR2 is FYNNEI. The CDR3 extends over 16 amino acids. The V gene end was trimmed by 1 base and the J gene end by 3 bases; junction bases not matched to a gene: 6. The CDR3 loop is CASSEGQGVVNQPQHF. CDR3 in DNA: TGTGCCAGCAGTGAAGGGCAGGGGGTTGTCAATCAGCCCCAGCATTTT.